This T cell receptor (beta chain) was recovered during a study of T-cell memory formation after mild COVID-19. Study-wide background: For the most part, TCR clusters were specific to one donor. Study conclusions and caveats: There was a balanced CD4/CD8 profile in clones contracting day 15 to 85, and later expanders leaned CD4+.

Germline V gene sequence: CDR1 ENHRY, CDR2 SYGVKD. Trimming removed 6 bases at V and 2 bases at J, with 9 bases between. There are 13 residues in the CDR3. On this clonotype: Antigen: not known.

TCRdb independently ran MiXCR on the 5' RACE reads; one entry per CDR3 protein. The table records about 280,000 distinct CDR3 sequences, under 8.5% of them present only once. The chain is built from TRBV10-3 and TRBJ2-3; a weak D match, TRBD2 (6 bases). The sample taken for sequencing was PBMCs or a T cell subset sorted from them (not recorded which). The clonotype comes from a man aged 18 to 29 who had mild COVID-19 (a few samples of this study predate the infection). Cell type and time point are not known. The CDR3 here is CAISRGYTDTQYF. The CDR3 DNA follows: TGTGCCATCAGCCGGGGGTACACAGATACGCAGTATTTT.